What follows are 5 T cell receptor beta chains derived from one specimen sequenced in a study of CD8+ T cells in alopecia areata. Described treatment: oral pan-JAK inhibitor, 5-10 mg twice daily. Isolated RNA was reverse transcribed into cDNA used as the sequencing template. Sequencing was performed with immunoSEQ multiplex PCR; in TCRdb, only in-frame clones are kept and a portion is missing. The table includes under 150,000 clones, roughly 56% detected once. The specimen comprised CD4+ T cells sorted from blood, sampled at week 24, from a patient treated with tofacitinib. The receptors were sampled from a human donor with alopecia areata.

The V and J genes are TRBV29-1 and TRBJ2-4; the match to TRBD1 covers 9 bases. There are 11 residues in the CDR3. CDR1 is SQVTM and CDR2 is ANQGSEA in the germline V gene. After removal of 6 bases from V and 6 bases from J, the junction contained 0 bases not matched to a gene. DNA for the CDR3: TGCAGCGTGGGACAGGGAAACATTCAGTACTTC. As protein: CSVGQGNIQYF.

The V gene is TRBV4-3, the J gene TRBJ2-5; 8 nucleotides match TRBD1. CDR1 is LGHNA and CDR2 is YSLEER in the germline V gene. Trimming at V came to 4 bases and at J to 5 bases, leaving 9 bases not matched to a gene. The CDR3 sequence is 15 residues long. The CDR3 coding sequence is TGCGCCAGCAGCCCAAACAGGGGGGCCCTGGAGACCCAGTACTTC. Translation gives CASSPNRGALETQYF.

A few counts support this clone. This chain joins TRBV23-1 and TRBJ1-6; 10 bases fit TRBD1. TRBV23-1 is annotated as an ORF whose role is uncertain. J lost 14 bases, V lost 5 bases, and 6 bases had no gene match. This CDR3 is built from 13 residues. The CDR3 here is CASSSGQGEALHF. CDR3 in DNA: TGCGCCAGCAGTTCTGGACAGGGGGAGGCCCTCCACTTT.

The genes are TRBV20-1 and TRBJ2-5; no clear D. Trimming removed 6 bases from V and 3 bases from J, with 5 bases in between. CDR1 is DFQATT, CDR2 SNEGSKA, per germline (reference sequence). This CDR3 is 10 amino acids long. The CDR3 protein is CSAVKETQYF. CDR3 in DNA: TGCAGTGCGGTTAAAGAGACCCAGTACTTC.

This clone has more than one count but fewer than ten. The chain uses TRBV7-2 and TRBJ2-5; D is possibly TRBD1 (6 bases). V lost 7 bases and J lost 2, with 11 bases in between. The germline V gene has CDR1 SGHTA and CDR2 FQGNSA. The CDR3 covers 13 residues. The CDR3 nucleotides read TGTGCCAGCAACGACAGGATTCAAGAGACCCAGTACTTC. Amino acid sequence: CASNDRIQETQYF.